Listed here is a single T cell receptor beta chain. Its specificity is unknown. The study ran its PCR with 60 Vbeta and 13 Jbeta primers. Data came from immunoSEQ multiplex PCR; TCRdb stores just in-frame clones and leaves some out. The repertoire table contains 40,000 to 55,000 clones. The data are from a study of cytomegalovirus exposure and HLA in healthy donors. This CDR3 region has 12 residues. Germline V lookup: CDR1 MNHNS, CDR2 SASEGT. The ends were cut back, 2 bases at V and 6 bases at J, with 5 bases in the middle. Broader study findings: Judged likely to be a sequencing artifact was a cluster of highly shared sequence variants. Roughly uniform depth of sequencing across donors was assumed in presence/absence analyses.

The TCR sequence derives from a male donor in good health and CMV-seropositive. Material for sequencing was PBMCs. This sequence joins TRBV6-1 and TRBJ2-1; D gene ambiguous. The CDR3 region has the DNA TGTGCCAGCAGTGAACGAGGCAATGAGCAGTTCTTC. Translated: CASSERGNEQFF.